A selection of T cell receptor beta chains follows, all from one sample in a study of regulatory T cells in long-lasting Graves disease. MiXCR, applied by TCRdb to the multiplex PCR reads, yields one record per CDR3 protein. The sample records 600,000 to 650,000 distinct CDR3 sequences, approximately 15% being singletons. Separately, the same data were catalogued under a study of T cells in Graves' hyperthyroidism and ophthalmopathy.

The sequenced sample was peripheral blood mononuclear cells (PBMCs), obtained at new diagnosis, from a patient treated with antithyroid drugs. The source is a woman younger than 45 with Graves disease. CDR3s include the opening cysteine and the closing phenylalanine or tryptophan. Fields, in order: V gene, CDR3 length, clone size, J gene, D gene, CDR3 protein, CDR3 DNA. D genes are given only for firm matches. Clone sizes are given selectively: once, few, many, or a class where the clone is expanded.

v_gene: TRBV27
len: 12
abundance: .
j_gene: TRBJ1-6
d_gene: .
CDR3aa: CASSLGSTPLHF
CDR3nt: TGTGCCAGCAGTTTAGGAAGCACCCCCCTCCACTTT

v_gene: TRBV12-3/TRBV12-4
len: 15
abundance: many
j_gene: TRBJ1-1
d_gene: .
CDR3aa: CASSPLATGNTEAFF
CDR3nt: TGTGCCAGCAGTCCACTCGCTACAGGGAACACTGAAGCTTTCTTT

v_gene: TRBV19
len: 18
abundance: few
j_gene: TRBJ2-4
d_gene: .
CDR3aa: CASSGFETPGRAKNIQYF
CDR3nt: TGTGCCAGTAGTGGATTTGAGACTCCCGGCAGGGCCAAAAACATTCAGTACTTC

v_gene: TRBV24-1
len: 19
abundance: few
j_gene: TRBJ1-5
d_gene: TRBD1
CDR3aa: CATSDYVGDRESVVQPQHF
CDR3nt: TGTGCCACCAGTGATTATGTGGGGGACAGGGAGTCTGTTGTTCAGCCCCAGCATTTT

v_gene: TRBV7-3
len: 22
abundance: few
j_gene: TRBJ2-2
d_gene: TRBD2
CDR3aa: CASSLDLPGLTSGGGGTGELFF
CDR3nt: TGTGCCAGCAGCTTAGACCTCCCCGGCCTGACTAGCGGAGGGGGGGGCACCGGGGAGCTGTTTTTT

v_gene: TRBV7-2
len: 17
abundance: many
j_gene: TRBJ2-1
d_gene: TRBD2
CDR3aa: CASSPGTSGRRNNEQFF
CDR3nt: TGTGCCAGCAGCCCCGGGACTAGCGGGAGAAGAAACAATGAGCAGTTCTTC

v_gene: TRBV5-1
len: 16
abundance: many
j_gene: TRBJ2-6
d_gene: .
CDR3aa: CASSLVSRAGANVLTF
CDR3nt: TGCGCCAGCAGCTTGGTGTCCAGGGCTGGGGCCAACGTCCTGACTTTC

v_gene: TRBV2
len: 17
abundance: many
j_gene: TRBJ2-7
d_gene: TRBD2
CDR3aa: CASSEEFASGRAYEQYF
CDR3nt: TGTGCCAGCAGTGAAGAGTTCGCTAGCGGGAGAGCCTACGAGCAGTACTTC

v_gene: TRBV13
len: 14
abundance: many
j_gene: TRBJ1-2
d_gene: .
CDR3aa: CASSVGGSGYGYTF
CDR3nt: TGTGCCAGCAGCGTGGGAGGGTCAGGCTATGGCTACACCTTC

v_gene: TRBV6-2/TRBV6-3
len: 16
abundance: few
j_gene: TRBJ2-5
d_gene: TRBD1
CDR3aa: CASSEAGQGAQETQYF
CDR3nt: TGTGCCAGCAGTGAAGCGGGACAGGGGGCACAGGAGACCCAGTACTTC

v_gene: TRBV29-1
len: 12
abundance: .
j_gene: TRBJ1-2
d_gene: TRBD1
CDR3aa: CSASTGRKGYTF
CDR3nt: TGCAGCGCCTCGACAGGGAGGAAGGGCTACACCTTC

v_gene: TRBV27
len: 13
abundance: many
j_gene: TRBJ2-1
d_gene: .
CDR3aa: CASSLQIYNEQFF
CDR3nt: TGTGCCAGCAGTTTACAGATCTACAATGAGCAGTTCTTC

v_gene: TRBV7-9
len: 15
abundance: many
j_gene: TRBJ2-1
d_gene: .
CDR3aa: CASSLALTSYNEQFF
CDR3nt: TGTGCCAGCAGCTTAGCGTTGACCTCCTACAATGAGCAGTTCTTC

v_gene: TRBV4-1
len: 16
abundance: .
j_gene: TRBJ1-2
d_gene: .
CDR3aa: CASSQVGQIDNYGYTF
CDR3nt: TGCGCCAGCAGCCAAGTAGGGCAGATAGATAACTATGGCTACACCTTC

v_gene: TRBV3-1
len: 18
abundance: .
j_gene: TRBJ2-1
d_gene: TRBD2
CDR3aa: CASSRPSGTSGRVYEQFF
CDR3nt: TGTGCCAGCAGCCGCCCATCCGGGACTAGCGGGAGAGTGTATGAGCAGTTCTTC

v_gene: TRBV9
len: 15
abundance: .
j_gene: TRBJ1-5
d_gene: .
CDR3aa: CASSSGALANQPQHF
CDR3nt: TGTGCCAGCAGCTCGGGGGCCCTTGCAAATCAGCCCCAGCATTTT

v_gene: TRBV14
len: 12
abundance: few
j_gene: TRBJ2-5
d_gene: .
CDR3aa: CASSHTRETQYF
CDR3nt: TGTGCCAGCAGCCATACACGGGAGACCCAGTACTTC

v_gene: TRBV2
len: 20
abundance: .
j_gene: TRBJ2-2
d_gene: TRBD2
CDR3aa: CASSGLPGTSGTPNTGELFF
CDR3nt: TGTGCCAGCAGTGGCCTACCCGGGACTAGCGGGACGCCGAACACCGGGGAGCTGTTTTTT

v_gene: TRBV27
len: 17
abundance: many
j_gene: TRBJ2-1
d_gene: TRBD2
CDR3aa: CASSLIQVGSGRNEQFF
CDR3nt: TGTGCCAGCAGTCTAATTCAAGTCGGGAGCGGGAGAAATGAGCAGTTCTTC

v_gene: TRBV28
len: 18
abundance: many
j_gene: TRBJ2-3
d_gene: .
CDR3aa: CASRRFPPSGAITDTQYF
CDR3nt: TGTGCCAGCAGAAGGTTCCCCCCTAGTGGGGCCATCACAGATACGCAGTATTTT

v_gene: TRBV7-3
len: 16
abundance: .
j_gene: TRBJ2-1
d_gene: TRBD2
CDR3aa: CASSLNSGLAGGEQFF
CDR3nt: TGTGCCAGCAGCTTAAATTCGGGACTAGCGGGAGGGGAGCAGTTCTTC

v_gene: TRBV20-1
len: 13
abundance: many
j_gene: TRBJ2-7
d_gene: .
CDR3aa: CSARSSSGAEQYF
CDR3nt: TGCAGTGCCCGTTCGTCTTCAGGGGCCGAGCAGTACTTC

v_gene: TRBV19
len: 18
abundance: many
j_gene: TRBJ1-5
d_gene: TRBD1
CDR3aa: CASSIDRLQGGNNQPQHF
CDR3nt: TGTGCCAGTAGTATAGATCGCCTCCAGGGGGGGAACAATCAGCCCCAGCATTTT

v_gene: TRBV7-9
len: 14
abundance: few
j_gene: TRBJ1-3
d_gene: .
CDR3aa: CASSSVVSGNTIYF
CDR3nt: TGTGCCAGCAGCTCGGTGGTTTCTGGAAACACCATATATTTT